This T cell receptor beta chain was documented in a study of shared clonotypes between healthy human individuals. Whole-study findings and limits: Among several donors, 4.5% to 5.5% of naive CD4 clonotypes were found in common. Depth of sequencing was expected to influence donor clonotype sharing. As a rule, naive subsets had a larger estimated richness than memory subsets.

CDR1 is LNHDA and CDR2 is SQIVND in the germline V gene (reference sequence). The length of the CDR3 is 15 residues. Trimming shortened V by 3 bases and J by 0 bases, and 10 bases separated the two germline ends. About this clone itself: Antigen specificity is unknown.

Over several immunoSEQ plates, each subset's genomic DNA was distributed in even portions. TCRdb's table, derived via immunoSEQ multiplex PCR, lists solely in-frame clones and lacks some. The table records over a million clones, approximately 96% of them present only once. Sequencing used naive CD4+ T cells sorted from blood. Indicated subset: CD45RA+ positively selected. The J gene is TRBJ2-3, the V gene TRBV19, with D uncertain. This receptor was identified in a man aged 25-45 years in good health. DNA for the CDR3: TGTGCCAGTAGTATCTCCGGGCTAAGCACAGATACGCAGTATTTT. Protein product: CASSISGLSTDTQYF.